These T cell receptor beta chains were read from a single sample in a study of Graves' ophthalmopathy and Graves' hyperthyroidism. TCRdb reprocessed the multiplex PCR reads with MiXCR, giving one entry per CDR3 protein. This table has 500,000 to 700,000 distinct CDR3 sequences, about a fifth appearing once. Input material: peripheral blood. All receptors come from a woman aged 18-29 years with stable Graves' hyperthyroidism. Some clones in this sample may be carry-over from other donors' samples. CDR3s include the opening cysteine and the closing phenylalanine or tryptophan. D genes are given only for firm matches. Clone size appears in some rows only: once, few, many, or a class for an expanded clone.

V gene,clone size,D gene,J gene,CDR3 protein,CDR3 DNA
TRBV28,NA,NA,TRBJ1-2,CASSFPTAANYGYTF,TGTGCCAGCAGTTTTCCGACAGCAGCTAACTATGGCTACACCTTC
TRBV12-3/TRBV12-4,many,NA,TRBJ1-5,CASSFWQGGQPQHF,TGTGCCAGCAGTTTTTGGCAGGGCGGACAGCCCCAGCATTTT
TRBV20-1,NA,TRBD2,TRBJ2-4,CMVAGAKNIQYF,TGCATGGTAGCGGGGGCCAAAAACATTCAGTACTTC
TRBV5-1,NA,NA,TRBJ1-1,CASSLGSGVFIEAFF,TGCGCCAGCAGCTTGGGGTCAGGGGTCTTTATTGAAGCTTTCTTT
TRBV11-2,many,NA,TRBJ1-1,CASSFLSRDTEAFF,TGTGCCAGCAGCTTTCTCTCCAGGGACACTGAAGCTTTCTTT
TRBV3-1,NA,NA,TRBJ2-5,CASSQVGSNTETQYF,TGTGCCAGCAGCCAAGTCGGGTCCAACACGGAGACCCAGTACTTC
TRBV27,NA,TRBD1,TRBJ1-3,CASSQLKAGQVGNTIYF,TGTGCCAGCAGCCAATTAAAGGCGGGACAGGTTGGAAACACCATATATTTT
TRBV5-1,many,NA,TRBJ2-7,CASSLGSGGRSEQYF,TGCGCCAGCAGCTTGGGGTCAGGCGGTAGGAGCGAGCAGTACTTC
TRBV18,many,NA,TRBJ2-7,CASSRTEGTYEQYF,TGTGCCAGCTCAAGGACAGAGGGCACCTACGAGCAGTACTTC
TRBV27,many,TRBD1,TRBJ1-6,CASSYRDRNSPLHF,TGTGCCAGCAGCTACCGGGACAGGAATTCACCCCTCCACTTT
TRBV7-9,many,NA,TRBJ1-1,CASSLYAGPNTEAFF,TGTGCCAGCAGCTTATATGCAGGGCCGAACACTGAAGCTTTCTTT
TRBV19,many,NA,TRBJ1-1,CASSTIQAGTEAFF,TGTGCCAGTAGTACGATCCAGGCTGGCACTGAAGCTTTCTTT
TRBV12-5,many,NA,TRBJ2-5,CASGLGTAQETQYF,TGTGCTAGTGGTTTGGGGACAGCGCAAGAGACCCAGTACTTC
TRBV6-5,many,NA,TRBJ2-2,CASSYGGTGELFF,TGTGCCAGCAGTTACGGGGGGACCGGGGAGCTGTTTTTT
TRBV6-1,NA,TRBD2,TRBJ2-7,CDSSPGLAYEQYF,TGTGACAGCAGCCCGGGACTAGCCTACGAGCAGTACTTC
TRBV24-1,many,NA,TRBJ2-4,CATSDEGRNF,TGTGCCACCAGTGATGAGGGGAGGAACTTC
TRBV6-1,NA,TRBD1,TRBJ2-2,CASSQLLGGPGELFF,TGTGCCAGCAGTCAATTACTAGGGGGCCCCGGGGAGCTGTTTTTT
TRBV5-1,once,TRBD1,TRBJ1-1,CASSLEGGTDTEAFF,TGCGCCAGCAGCTTGGAGGGAGGGACAGACACTGAAGCTTTCTTT
TRBV6-5,many,NA,TRBJ1-5,CASSYSWHPKGNQPQHF,TGTGCCAGCAGTTACTCGTGGCACCCGAAGGGCAATCAGCCCCAGCATTTT
TRBV19,many,TRBD1,TRBJ1-2,CASRRTGGYGYTF,TGTGCCAGTAGAAGGACAGGGGGGTATGGCTACACCTTC
TRBV7-2,NA,NA,TRBJ1-2,CASSLDWDVGGYTF,TGTGCCAGCAGCTTAGATTGGGATGTGGGGGGCTACACCTTC
TRBV7-8,many,TRBD1,TRBJ1-1,CASSYRQGFTEAFF,TGTGCCAGCAGCTACAGACAGGGTTTCACTGAAGCTTTCTTT
TRBV12-3/TRBV12-4,many,NA,TRBJ2-2,CASSFGRTGELFF,TGTGCCAGCAGTTTTGGGCGAACCGGGGAGCTGTTTTTT
TRBV20-1,many,NA,TRBJ1-2,CSAREGGNYGYTF,TGCAGTGCTAGAGAGGGAGGGAACTATGGCTACACCTTC
TRBV12-5,NA,NA,TRBJ1-1,CASGYGGTEAFF,TGTGCTAGTGGTTACGGGGGCACTGAAGCTTTCTTT
TRBV12-3/TRBV12-4,many,NA,TRBJ1-3,CATLLGNTIYF,TGTGCCACCCTATTAGGAAACACCATATATTTT
TRBV5-1,few,NA,TRBJ1-2,CASSPGLWRYGYTF,TGCGCCAGCAGCCCAGGACTATGGCGCTATGGCTACACCTTC
TRBV28,NA,NA,TRBJ2-7,CASSGDILRVYYEQYF,TGTGCCAGCAGTGGGGACATCTTACGGGTATACTACGAGCAGTACTTC
TRBV20-1,NA,NA,TRBJ1-5,CSAVPQNSNQPQHF,TGCAGTGCTGTCCCCCAGAATAGCAATCAGCCCCAGCATTTT
TRBV10-1,many,TRBD1,TRBJ1-1,CASSESTGAVTEAFF,TGCGCCAGCAGTGAGTCAACAGGGGCGGTCACTGAAGCTTTCTTT
TRBV28,NA,NA,TRBJ2-7,CASSYVPLHEQYF,TGTGCCAGCAGTTACGTTCCCCTCCACGAGCAGTACTTC
TRBV27,NA,NA,TRBJ2-2,CASSNQGGDTGELFF,TGTGCCAGCAGTAACCAGGGGGGCGACACCGGGGAGCTGTTTTTT
TRBV25-1,NA,NA,TRBJ1-1,CASSAHWLGRNTEAFF,TGTGCCAGCAGTGCGCACTGGTTGGGCCGAAACACTGAAGCTTTCTTT
TRBV29-1,many,TRBD1,TRBJ1-2,CSVAVGTGSYGYTF,TGCAGCGTTGCCGTAGGGACAGGGTCCTATGGCTACACCTTC
TRBV5-1,many,NA,TRBJ2-7,CATAEPQDPPVQYF,TGCGCCACCGCTGAACCACAGGATCCGCCGGTGCAGTACTTC
TRBV12-3/TRBV12-4,many,NA,TRBJ1-2,CASSFTGNGYTF,TGTGCCAGCAGTTTCACAGGGAATGGCTACACCTTC
TRBV7-2,many,NA,TRBJ1-2,CASSLANRITNYGYTF,TGTGCCAGCAGCTTAGCGAATCGGATTACTAACTATGGCTACACCTTC
TRBV24-1,few,NA,TRBJ1-2,CATSSTGGSNYGYTF,TGTGCCACCAGTTCGACAGGCGGCTCCAACTATGGCTACACCTTC
TRBV12-3/TRBV12-4,many,NA,TRBJ1-2,CASSFRARTSF,TGTGCCAGCAGTTTCAGGGCCCGGACCTCCTTC
TRBV6-1,many,NA,TRBJ1-3,CATSGIAGNTIYF,TGTGCCACGTCAGGGATAGCGGGAAACACCATATATTTT
TRBV5-1,many,NA,TRBJ1-1,CASSLTAPLKLWVF,TGCGCCAGCAGCTTGACAGCACCACTGAAGCTTTGGGTCTTT
TRBV19,few,TRBD1,TRBJ2-6,CASRDRGTGANVLTF,TGTGCCAGTAGGGACAGGGGAACTGGGGCCAACGTCCTGACTTTC
TRBV4-1,many,NA,TRBJ2-5,CASSQEARKTQYF,TGCGCCAGCAGCCAAGAAGCCCGAAAGACCCAGTACTTC
TRBV6-1,NA,TRBD1,TRBJ1-2,CASSVYRGSYGYTF,TGTGCCAGCAGTGTATACAGGGGAAGCTATGGCTACACCTTC
TRBV20-1,many,NA,TRBJ1-5,CSAGTVVYDQPQHF,TGCAGTGCTGGGACGGTCGTTTACGATCAGCCCCAGCATTTT
TRBV6-1,many,TRBD1,TRBJ2-7,CASSAGTGVYEQYF,TGTGCCAGCAGTGCCGGGACAGGGGTCTACGAGCAGTACTTC
TRBV11-2,many,TRBD1,TRBJ1-5,CASSPETGGNNQPQHF,TGTGCCAGCAGCCCGGAGACAGGGGGAAACAATCAGCCCCAGCATTTT
TRBV20-1,once,TRBD1,TRBJ2-2,CSAQRQGATGELCF,TGCAGTGCCCAACGACAGGGGGCTACCGGGGAGCTGTGTTTT
TRBV11-2,few,NA,TRBJ2-6,CASSKGGSGANVLTF,TGTGCCAGCAGCAAAGGGGGCTCTGGGGCCAACGTCCTGACTTTC
TRBV5-1,NA,NA,TRBJ1-1,CASSLAGRITEAFF,TGCGCCAGCAGCTTGGCGGGGAGGATCACTGAAGCTTTCTTT
TRBV10-3,many,TRBD2,TRBJ2-5,CAISAGGTAQETQYF,TGTGCCATCAGCGCCGGGGGGACGGCTCAAGAGACCCAGTACTTC